This T cell receptor (beta chain) is from a study of T cells in localized non-small cell lung cancer. As for this clone: Antigen unknown.

Notes on the study in general: Sequencing was restricted to one tumor region; therefore, heterogeneity remains possible. Uninvolved adjacent lung had higher T cell clonality than tumor and all other tissues. Appearing in adjacent lung were a median about 60 of the top 100 tumor clones.

TCRdb keeps only in-frame clones here, not all; method: immunoSEQ multiplex PCR. The repertoire has over 50,000 clones, around 90% of them found once; the top ten carry almost 2%. Trimming left V 4 bases short and J 1 base short, with 7 bases between. The length of the CDR3 is 13 residues. Germline CDR1 reads SGHNT; CDR2 reads YENEEA. This sample comprised peripheral blood, obtained before any cancer treatment. The V call is TRBV11-3, the J call TRBJ1-1; D ambiguous. The sequence derives from a woman aged 35-75 years with stage I lung adenocarcinoma. The chain's CDR3 is CASSWTANTEAFF. The CDR3 DNA is TGTGCCAGCAGCTGGACTGCGAACACTGAAGCTTTCTTT.